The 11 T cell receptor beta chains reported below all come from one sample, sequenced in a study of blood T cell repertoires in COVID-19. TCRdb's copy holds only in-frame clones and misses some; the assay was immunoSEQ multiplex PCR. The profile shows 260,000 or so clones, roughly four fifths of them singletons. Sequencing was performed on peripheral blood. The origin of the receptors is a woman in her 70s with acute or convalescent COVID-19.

Written as DNA, the CDR3 is TGTGCCAGCAGTTCGGGACAGTCCTACGAGCAGTACTTC. Its translation is CASSSGQSYEQYF. The chain has TRBV27 and TRBJ2-7; 7 positions agree with TRBD1. Germline lookup yields CDR1 MNHEY and CDR2 SMNVEV (reference sequence). The J segment lost 1 base and the V segment lost 4 bases, leaving 1 base of the junction unmatched. The CDR3 runs to 13 residues.

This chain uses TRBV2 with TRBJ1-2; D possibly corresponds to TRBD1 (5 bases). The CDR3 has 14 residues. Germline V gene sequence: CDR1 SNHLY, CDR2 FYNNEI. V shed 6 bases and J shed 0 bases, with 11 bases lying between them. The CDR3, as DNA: TGTGCCAGCAGAAAGGAGGGGACTAACTATGGCTACACCTTC. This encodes CASRKEGTNYGYTF.

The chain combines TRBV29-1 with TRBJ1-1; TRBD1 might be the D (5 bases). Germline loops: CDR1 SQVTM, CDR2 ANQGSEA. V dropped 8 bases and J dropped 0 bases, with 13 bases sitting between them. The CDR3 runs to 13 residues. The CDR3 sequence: CSSWEGMNTEAFF. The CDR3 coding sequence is TGCAGCTCCTGGGAGGGGATGAACACTGAAGCTTTCTTT.

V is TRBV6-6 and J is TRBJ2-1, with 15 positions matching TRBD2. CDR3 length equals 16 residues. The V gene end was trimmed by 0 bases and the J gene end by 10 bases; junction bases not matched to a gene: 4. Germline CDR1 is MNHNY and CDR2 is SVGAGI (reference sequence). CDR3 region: CASSYSGLAGGGEQFF. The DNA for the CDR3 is TGTGCCAGCAGTTACTCGGGACTAGCGGGGGGAGGGGAGCAGTTCTTC.

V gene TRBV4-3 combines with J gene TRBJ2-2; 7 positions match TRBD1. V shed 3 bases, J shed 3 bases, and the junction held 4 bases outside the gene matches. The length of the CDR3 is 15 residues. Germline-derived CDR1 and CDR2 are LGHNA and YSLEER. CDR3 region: CASSHEGADTGELFF. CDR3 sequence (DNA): TGCGCCAGCAGCCACGAGGGGGCCGACACCGGGGAGCTGTTTTTT.

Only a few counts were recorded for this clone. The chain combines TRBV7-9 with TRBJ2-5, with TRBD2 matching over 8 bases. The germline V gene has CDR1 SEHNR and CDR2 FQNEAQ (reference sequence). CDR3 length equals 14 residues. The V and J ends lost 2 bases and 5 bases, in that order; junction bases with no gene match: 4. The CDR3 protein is CASSLRGLVETQYF. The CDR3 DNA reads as TGTGCCAGCAGCTTAAGGGGACTAGTCGAGACCCAGTACTTC.

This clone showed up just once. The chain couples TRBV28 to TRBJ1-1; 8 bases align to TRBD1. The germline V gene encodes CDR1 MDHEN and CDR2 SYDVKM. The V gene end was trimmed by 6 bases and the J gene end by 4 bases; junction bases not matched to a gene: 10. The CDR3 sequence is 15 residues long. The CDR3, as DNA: TGTGCCAGCAGCCCCTGGACAGGGACGGTCACTGAAGCTTTCTTT. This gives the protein CASSPWTGTVTEAFF. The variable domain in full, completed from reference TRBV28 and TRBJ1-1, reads DVKVTQSSRYLVKRTGEKVFLECVQDMDHENMFWYRQDPGLGLRLIYFSYDVKMKEKGDIPEGYSVSREKKERFSLILESASTNQTSMYLCASSPWTGTVTEAFFGQGTRLTVV.

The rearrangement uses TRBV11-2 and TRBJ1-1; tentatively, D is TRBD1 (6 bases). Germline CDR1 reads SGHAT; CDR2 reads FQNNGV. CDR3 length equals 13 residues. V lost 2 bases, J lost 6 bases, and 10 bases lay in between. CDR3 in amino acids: CASSLNKGAEAFF. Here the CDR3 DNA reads TGTGCCAGCAGCTTAAACAAGGGGGCTGAAGCTTTCTTT. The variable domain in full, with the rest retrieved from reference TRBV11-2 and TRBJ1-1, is EAGVAQSPRYKIIEKRQSVAFWCNPISGHATLYWYQQILGQGPKLLIQFQNNGVVDDSQLPKDRFSAERLKGVDSTLKIQPAKLEDSAVYLCASSLNKGAEAFFGQGTRLTVV.

CDR3 sequence (DNA): TGCGCCAGCAGCCAAGATCTGGGGCAGGCCGGAAACACCATATATTTT. This encodes CASSQDLGQAGNTIYF. The V gene is TRBV4-3, the J gene TRBJ1-3, with a weak D call TRBD1 (5 bases). Germline assignment: CDR1 LGHNA and CDR2 YSLEER. There are 16 residues in the CDR3. Trimming pared 0 bases from V and 4 bases from J, leaving 13 bases between.

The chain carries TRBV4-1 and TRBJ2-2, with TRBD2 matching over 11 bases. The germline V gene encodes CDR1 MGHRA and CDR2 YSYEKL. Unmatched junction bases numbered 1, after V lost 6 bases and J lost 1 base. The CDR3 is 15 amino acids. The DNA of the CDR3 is TGCGCCAGCAGGCTAGCGGGGGGGAACACCGGGGAGCTGTTTTTT. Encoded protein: CASRLAGGNTGELFF.

CDR3 loop: CASSRDRADYGYTF. CDR3 coding DNA: TGTGCCAGCAGCCGCGACAGGGCGGACTATGGCTACACCTTC. This sequence joins TRBV5-6 and TRBJ1-2; 7 nucleotides align to TRBD1. The junction had 6 bases not matched to a gene; V was cut back by 4 bases and J by 3 bases. CDR1 and CDR2 (germline): SGHDT, YYEEEE. The CDR3 runs to 14 residues.